This T cell receptor beta chain came from a study of shared clonotypes between healthy human individuals. Whole-study findings and limits: Non-shared clonotypes were found to have lower generation probabilities than the clonotypes that were shared by all four of the sorted-subset donors. Sharing across four donors was highest in naive CD4 (around 5%) and lowest in memory CD8 (approximately 0.4%).

CDR1 and CDR2 from the germline V gene are SGHVS and FQNEAQ. The CDR3 has 16 amino acids. Trimming took 7 bases from V and 4 from J, leaving 20 bases between them. On this clone itself: Its antigen is currently unknown.

Genomic DNA of each subset was evenly split across several immunoSEQ plates. Method: immunoSEQ multiplex PCR; TCRdb's copy keeps in-frame clones and lacks some. This table holds approximately 2.5 million clones, over 85% found once. Sequencing was carried out using naive CD4+ T cells from PBMCs. As for subset: CD45RA+ positively selected. The TCR sequence derives from a young man in good health. Some clones in this sample may be carry-over from other donors' samples. V usage is TRBV7-8 and J usage is TRBJ1-3; D not certain. The CDR3 region is CASTPAGSRSGNTIYF. The DNA of the CDR3 is TGTGCCAGCACACCTGCAGGCTCTCGTTCAGGAAACACCATATATTTT.